This T cell receptor (beta chain) originates from a study of T cells in Graves' hyperthyroidism and ophthalmopathy. Amplification yielded TCR beta CDR3 regions, with RNA transcripts as the source. HTBI primers were the set used in a first-round RT-PCR of the TCR CDR3. One entry per CDR3 protein results from TCRdb running MiXCR on the multiplex PCR reads. In the table there are 500,000 to 550,000 distinct CDR3 sequences, 20% of which are singletons. This clonotype was seen a few times. What it binds is unknown. A patient was excluded if there was uncontrolled infection, other autoimmune disease, pregnancy or lactation. Study results and limitations: Researchers found most expanded thyroid clonotypes above 0.001 in blood as well.

The clonotype originates from a man in his forties with Graves' ophthalmopathy. Material: blood.

CDR3: CASSYSRDILRTDTQYF. The CDR3, as DNA: TGTGCCAGCAGTTACTCGAGGGACATCCTACGCACAGATACGCAGTATTTT. V usage is TRBV6-2 or TRBV6-3 and J usage is TRBJ2-3, with D possibly being TRBD1 (6 bases). V was shortened by 0 bases and J by 1 base, with 14 bases between the two germline ends. Germline V gene data show CDR1 as MNHEY and CDR2 as SVGEGT. The CDR3 is 17 residues long.